What follows are 8 T cell receptor beta chains derived from one specimen sequenced in a study of control samples from healthy donors and cancer patients. Sequencing was performed with immunoSEQ multiplex PCR; in TCRdb, only in-frame clones are kept and a portion is missing. The profile shows some 120,000 clones, 93% of them singletons. The sample taken for sequencing was blood. These receptors came from a man aged 25-45 years in good health.

This rearrangement joins TRBV9 to TRBJ2-2; maybe TRBD1 (5 bases). V shed 3 bases and J shed 4 bases, with 10 bases lying between them. There are 14 residues in the CDR3. Germline V gene data show CDR1 as SGDLS and CDR2 as YYNGEE. DNA for the CDR3: TGTGCCAGCAGCGCACAGGACCGCACCGGGGAGCTGTTTTTT. It codes for CASSAQDRTGELFF.

This rearrangement joins TRBV30 to TRBJ1-4; 10 bases align to TRBD1. The CDR3 covers 15 residues. Unmatched junction bases numbered 6, after V lost 5 bases and J lost 3 bases. Germline V gives CDR1 GTSNPN, CDR2 SVGIG (reference sequence). The CDR3 coding sequence is TGTGCCTGGGGGGGACAGGGGCGTTCTAATGAAAAACTGTTTTTT. It translates to CAWGGQGRSNEKLFF.

This chain uses TRBV6-6 with TRBJ2-7; 11 bases are shared with TRBD1. The germline V gene has CDR1 MNHNY and CDR2 SVGAGI (reference sequence). V gave up 0 bases and J gave up 5 bases; unmatched junction bases: 6. CDR3 length: 16 residues. CDR3 coding DNA: TGTGCCAGCAGTTACTCGAGGACAGGGGGCGTGGACGAGCAGTACGTC. This sequence encodes CASSYSRTGGVDEQYV.

Remarks on this clone: The junction differs from germline at one of its ends, possibly a read error. The chain links TRBV6-5 to TRBJ1-4, with a possible D match to TRBD1 (5 bases). Germline CDR1 MNHEY, CDR2 SVGAGI. This CDR3 has 12 amino acids. CDR3: CAGGLVAEKLFF. CDR3 DNA: TGCGCGGGGGGACTGGTCGCTGAAAAACTGTTTTTT.

V is TRBV28 and J is TRBJ1-4, with D hard to call. The CDR3 sequence is 13 residues long. V lost 8 bases and J 6 bases, leaving 13 bases between the germline ends. Germline V lookup: CDR1 MDHEN, CDR2 SYDVKM. The CDR3, as DNA: TGTGCCAGCGGATGGGAGTCGGATGAAAAACTGTTTTTT. It encodes CASGWESDEKLFF.

The chain joins TRBV6-6 to TRBJ2-5; no clear D gene. CDR1 is MNHNY, CDR2 SVGAGI, per germline (reference sequence). The CDR3 has 16 residues. The germline V and J ends were trimmed by 5 bases and 4 bases, with 20 bases remaining between them. CDR3 region: CASSKPVTQSTETQYF. In DNA, the CDR3 is TGTGCCAGCAGTAAACCCGTGACTCAGAGTACAGAGACCCAGTACTTC.

The chain carries TRBV4-1 and TRBJ1-2; possible D gene TRBD1, 5 bases. The CDR3 consists of 16 residues. Germline CDR1 and CDR2: MGHRA and YSYEKL. The germline V and J ends were trimmed by 4 bases and 0 bases, with 15 bases remaining between them. The CDR3 region is CASSPEPGPSNYGYTF. The CDR3 region has the DNA TGCGCCAGCAGCCCCGAACCGGGACCCTCTAACTATGGCTACACCTTC.

This chain uses TRBV6-5 with TRBJ1-1, with D tentatively TRBD1 (5 bases). V was shortened by 7 bases and J by 0 bases, with 12 bases between the two germline ends. CDR1 is MNHEY, CDR2 SVGAGI, per germline. The CDR3 runs to 14 residues. CDR3 region: CASKPGPMNTEAFF. DNA for the CDR3: TGTGCCAGCAAACCGGGACCGATGAACACTGAAGCTTTCTTT.